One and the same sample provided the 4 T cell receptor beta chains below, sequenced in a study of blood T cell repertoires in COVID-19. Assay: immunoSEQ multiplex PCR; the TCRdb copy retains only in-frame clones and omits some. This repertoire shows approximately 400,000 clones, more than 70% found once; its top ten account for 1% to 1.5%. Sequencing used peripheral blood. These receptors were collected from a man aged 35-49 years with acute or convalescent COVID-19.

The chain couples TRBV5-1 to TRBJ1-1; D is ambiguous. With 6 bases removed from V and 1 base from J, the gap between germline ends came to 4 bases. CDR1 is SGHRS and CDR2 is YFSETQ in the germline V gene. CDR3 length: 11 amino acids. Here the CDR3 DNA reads TGCGCCAGCACGGGGAACACTGAAGCTTTCTTT. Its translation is CASTGNTEAFF.

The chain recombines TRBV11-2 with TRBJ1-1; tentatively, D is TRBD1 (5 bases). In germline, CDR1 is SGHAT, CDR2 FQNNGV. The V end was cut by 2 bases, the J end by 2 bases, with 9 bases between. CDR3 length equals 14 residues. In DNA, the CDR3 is TGTGCCAGCAGCTTAAACGGGGGAAACACTGAAGCTTTCTTT. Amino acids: CASSLNGGNTEAFF.

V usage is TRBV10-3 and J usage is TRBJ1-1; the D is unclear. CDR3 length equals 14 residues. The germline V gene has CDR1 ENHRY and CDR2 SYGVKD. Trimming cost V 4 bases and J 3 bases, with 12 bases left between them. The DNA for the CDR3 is TGTGCCATCAGTGTAGAGGGTGGTGACACTGAAGCTTTCTTT. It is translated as CAISVEGGDTEAFF.

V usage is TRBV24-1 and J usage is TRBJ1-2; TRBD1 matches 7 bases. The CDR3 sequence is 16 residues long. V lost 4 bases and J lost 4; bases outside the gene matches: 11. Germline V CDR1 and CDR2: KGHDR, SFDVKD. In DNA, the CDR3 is TGTGCCACCAGTGAAGAAGACAGGGAGGTTGGCTATGGCTACACCTTC. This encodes CATSEEDREVGYGYTF.